The 24 T cell receptor beta chains reported below all come from one sample, sequenced in a study of blood T cell repertoires in COVID-19. Produced via immunoSEQ multiplex PCR; TCRdb's table is partial and in-frame only. Of some 290,000 clones in the sample, 90% are singletons; the top ten hold more than 0.85%. The sample consisted of peripheral blood. The receptors originated from a woman aged 40 to 50 with COVID-19, enrolled during active disease.

The chain recombines TRBV28 with TRBJ1-2; 9 bases are shared with TRBD1. With 7 bases clipped from V and 4 bases from J, the junction kept 7 bases outside the gene matches. Germline V CDR1 and CDR2: MDHEN, SYDVKM. CDR3 length: 14 residues. Here the CDR3 DNA reads TGTGCCAGCACCGAATTGACAGGGGGCTATGGCTACACCTTC. This encodes CASTELTGGYGYTF.

The V gene is TRBV5-4, the J gene TRBJ2-2, with D perhaps matching TRBD1 (6 bases). The CDR3 length is 14 residues. Germline loops: CDR1 SGHNT, CDR2 YYREEE (reference sequence). V was shortened by 4 bases and J by 4 bases, with 11 bases between the two germline ends. The CDR3 DNA follows: TGTGCCAGCAGCCCAGGACAGCGCACCGGGGAGCTGTTTTTT. This sequence encodes CASSPGQRTGELFF. The full variable domain, in which reference TRBV5-4 and TRBJ2-2 provide the parts outside the CDR3, is ETGVTQSPTHLIKTRGQQVTLRCSSQSGHNTVSWYQQALGQGPQFIFQYYREEENGRGNFPPRFSGLQFPNYSSELNVNALELDDSALYLCASSPGQRTGELFFGEGSRLTVL.

The chain joins TRBV29-1 to TRBJ2-3, with 9 bases that match TRBD1. The CDR3 is made up of 13 amino acids. Germline V lookup: CDR1 SQVTM, CDR2 ANQGSEA. V lost 1 base to trimming and J lost 6 bases; unmatched junction nucleotides: 2. The DNA for the CDR3 is TGCAGCGTTGAAGGGACAGGGGCCGATACGCAGTATTTT. Translated, it gives CSVEGTGADTQYF.

This clone was recorded once. The V gene is TRBV11-2, the J gene TRBJ1-1; 7 bases align to TRBD1. Germline V gene data show CDR1 as SGHAT and CDR2 as FQNNGV. There are 14 residues in the CDR3. The trim removed 4 bases at V and 6 bases at J, leaving 8 bases unmatched. CDR3 loop: CASSSRPGGAEAFF. The CDR3 DNA sequence: TGTGCCAGCAGCTCAAGGCCAGGGGGAGCTGAAGCTTTCTTT.

This clone occurred once. The chain uses TRBV9 and TRBJ1-4; 9 nucleotides line up with TRBD1. The CDR3 is 14 amino acids. V shed 3 bases, J shed 8 bases, and the junction held 5 bases outside the gene matches. Germline lookup yields CDR1 SGDLS and CDR2 YYNGEE. The CDR3 reads CASSARTGEEKLFF. In nucleotides, the CDR3 is TGTGCCAGCAGCGCCCGGACAGGGGAAGAAAAACTGTTTTTT.

The V and J genes are TRBV5-1 and TRBJ2-3; TRBD2 might be the D (6 bases). The V end was cut by 7 bases, the J end by 5 bases, with 14 bases between. The CDR3 contains 13 residues. Germline values: CDR1 SGHRS, CDR2 YFSETQ. The CDR3 DNA sequence: TGCGCCAGCTCCCTGGGACTTAGAGATACGCAGTATTTT. It specifies CASSLGLRDTQYF.

The chain employs TRBV5-8 and TRBJ1-1; D ambiguous. V was trimmed by 1 base and J by 1 base, leaving 11 bases between them. The CDR3 contains 15 residues. The germline gives CDR1 SGHTS, CDR2 YDEGEE. The CDR3, as DNA: TGTGCCAGCAGCTTGCGCAGTCCCCGGAACACTGAAGCTTTCTTT. This gives the protein CASSLRSPRNTEAFF.

The chain links TRBV6-1 to TRBJ2-3; the match to TRBD1 covers 7 bases. The CDR3 spans 16 residues. Germline assignment: CDR1 MNHNS and CDR2 SASEGT. Trimming removed 4 bases from V and 0 bases from J; junction bases left unmatched: 7. The CDR3 region has the DNA TGTGCCAGCAGTGTTCCACTCAGGGGGAGCACAGATACGCAGTATTTT. Protein: CASSVPLRGSTDTQYF.

The V and J genes are TRBV9 and TRBJ2-2, with TRBD2 identical over 7 bases. V shed 0 bases, J shed 5 bases, and the junction held 4 bases outside the gene matches. This CDR3 contains 15 residues. Germline-derived CDR1 and CDR2 are SGDLS and YYNGEE. The CDR3 bases are TGTGCCAGCAGCGTAGAGTACGGGAGGACCGGGGAGCTGTTTTTT. Its translation is CASSVEYGRTGELFF.

The rearrangement joins TRBV6-5 to TRBJ1-6, with 7 nucleotides matching TRBD1. This CDR3 is built from 14 residues. The V segment lost 5 bases and the J segment 4 bases; nucleotides outside the gene matches: 2. From germline, CDR1 is MNHEY and CDR2 SVGAGI. The CDR3 DNA reads as TGTGCCAGCAGTCAGACAGGGTATAATTCACCCCTCCACTTT. Protein product: CASSQTGYNSPLHF.

The chain joins TRBV6-5 to TRBJ2-7; TRBD1 might be the D (6 bases). Germline assignment: CDR1 MNHEY and CDR2 SVGAGI. Between the trimmed V and J ends, which lost 2 bases and 7 bases, there was a span of 15 bases. The CDR3 sequence is 14 residues long. The CDR3 region is CASSYRRTGFEQYF. CDR3 in DNA: TGTGCCAGCAGTTACAGACGAACAGGGTTTGAGCAGTACTTC.

CDR3 loop: CASRKAGDGYTF. The CDR3 bases are TGCGCCAGCAGGAAGGCAGGGGATGGCTACACCTTC. The chain combines TRBV5-1 with TRBJ1-2; possibly TRBD1 for D (6 bases). The CDR3 has 12 residues. Germline lookup yields CDR1 SGHRS and CDR2 YFSETQ. V was pared by 5 bases and J by 6 bases, with 11 bases between.

This chain links TRBV5-5 with TRBJ2-3; D not resolved. This CDR3 contains 16 residues. Per the germline V gene, CDR1 is SGHKS and CDR2 is YYEKEE (reference sequence). The V gene lost 4 bases and the J gene lost 4 bases, with 19 bases spanning the gap. The CDR3, as DNA: TGTGCCAGCAGCCCACCTATCACTCCGCCGGCAGATACGCAGTATTTT. Translated, it gives CASSPPITPPADTQYF.

This chain connects TRBV9 to TRBJ1-1; D is ambiguous. Trimming left V 1 base short and J 8 bases short, with 18 bases between. CDR1 and CDR2 (germline): SGDLS, YYNGEE. This CDR3 has 15 residues. The CDR3 nucleotides are TGTGCCAGCAGCGTAAACCCCCACAGCCTCGGCGAAGCTTTCTTT. Its translation: CASSVNPHSLGEAFF. The full variable domain, its missing parts supplied by reference TRBV9 and TRBJ1-1, is DSGVTQTPKHLITATGQRVTLRCSPRSGDLSVYWYQQSLDQGLQFLIQYYNGEERAKGNILERFSAQQFPDLHSELNLSSLELGDSALYFCASSVNPHSLGEAFFGQGTRLTVV.

CDR3 sequence reads: CASSFLGGETQYF. CDR3 coding DNA: TGTGCCAGCAGTTTCTTGGGGGGAGAGACCCAGTACTTC. This chain links TRBV28 with TRBJ2-5; D might be TRBD2 (6 bases). This CDR3 comprises 13 residues. V lost 3 bases and J 4 bases, leaving 9 bases between the germline ends. Germline loops: CDR1 MDHEN, CDR2 SYDVKM. Using reference TRBV28 and TRBJ2-5 for the parts outside the CDR3, the full variable domain is DVKVTQSSRYLVKRTGEKVFLECVQDMDHENMFWYRQDPGLGLRLIYFSYDVKMKEKGDIPEGYSVSREKKERFSLILESASTNQTSMYLCASSFLGGETQYFGPGTRLLVL.

The rearrangement joins TRBV6-6 to TRBJ2-1; the match to TRBD1 covers 12 bases. Unmatched junction bases numbered 7, after V lost 1 base and J lost 9 bases. Germline CDR1 is MNHNY and CDR2 is SVGAGI (reference sequence). The CDR3 extends over 16 amino acids. CDR3 in amino acids: CASSYFGTGGLSEQFF. CDR3 sequence (DNA): TGTGCCAGCAGTTACTTCGGGACAGGGGGCTTAAGTGAGCAGTTCTTC.

The chain is built from TRBV7-2 and TRBJ2-6; perhaps TRBD1 as D (5 bases). This CDR3 has 16 residues. The germline V gene has CDR1 SGHTA and CDR2 FQGNSA. V shed 3 bases and J shed 0 bases, with 9 bases lying between them. The CDR3 DNA is TGTGCCAGCAGCTTTCGACAGAGCTCTGGGGCCAACGTCCTGACTTTC. Amino acid sequence: CASSFRQSSGANVLTF.

The chain employs TRBV5-1 and TRBJ2-2, with TRBD2 matching 11 bases. Germline V gene data show CDR1 as SGHRS and CDR2 as YFSETQ. This CDR3 has 19 residues. Trimming at V came to 1 base and at J to 4 bases, leaving 12 bases not matched to a gene. The CDR3 DNA reads as TGCGCCAGCAGCTTGTTCGGGGCTAGCGGGAGGCCGGGCACCGGGGAGCTGTTTTTT. This sequence encodes CASSLFGASGRPGTGELFF.

The J gene is TRBJ2-7, the V gene TRBV30; 9 bases are a match to TRBD2. Looked up from germline, CDR1 is GTSNPN and CDR2 is SVGIG (reference sequence). V dropped 3 bases and J dropped 1; count of bases not matched to a gene: 4. This CDR3 region has 14 residues. The CDR3 loop reads CAWSPAGGSYEQYF. The CDR3 DNA sequence: TGTGCCTGGAGCCCAGCGGGAGGTTCCTACGAGCAGTACTTC. The entire variable domain, with the rest obtained from reference TRBV30 and TRBJ2-7, is as follows: SQTIHQWPATLVQPVGSPLSLECTVEGTSNPNLYWYRQAAGRGLQLLFYSVGIGQISSEVPQNLSASRPQDRQFILSSKKLLLSDSGFYLCAWSPAGGSYEQYFGPGTRLTVT.

The J gene is TRBJ2-3, the V gene TRBV9, with D hard to call. Trimming removed 0 bases from V and 4 bases from J, with 9 bases in between. This CDR3 region has 14 residues. Germline CDR1 reads SGDLS; CDR2 reads YYNGEE. The CDR3: CASSVAVNADTQYF. CDR3 DNA sequence: TGTGCCAGCAGCGTAGCGGTGAACGCAGATACGCAGTATTTT.

The chain employs TRBV27 and TRBJ1-1; 7 positions agree with TRBD1. With 5 bases clipped from V and 8 bases from J, the junction kept 17 bases outside the gene matches. CDR1 and CDR2 (germline): MNHEY, SMNVEV (reference sequence). This CDR3 spans 16 amino acids. CDR3 bases: TGTGCCAGCAGTCCGGGATTGACAGGGATTAGAAGCGAAGCTTTCTTT. This translates into CASSPGLTGIRSEAFF.

The chain employs TRBV5-6 and TRBJ2-1; possible D gene TRBD2, 5 bases. The V and J ends lost 1 base and 12 bases respectively, with 20 bases between them. This CDR3 comprises 15 residues. CDR1 is SGHDT, CDR2 YYEEEE, per germline. The CDR3 here is CASSLSGGPADGQFF. The CDR3 coding sequence is TGTGCCAGCAGCTTGTCCGGCGGGCCGGCGGATGGGCAGTTCTTC. Looking up the rest from reference TRBV5-6 and TRBJ2-1 gives the full variable domain: DAGVTQSPTHLIKTRGQQVTLRCSPKSGHDTVSWYQQALGQGPQFIFQYYEEEERQRGNFPDRFSGHQFPNYSSELNVNALLLGDSALYLCASSLSGGPADGQFFGPGTRLTVL.

The J gene is TRBJ2-2, the V gene TRBV6-2 or TRBV6-3; 9 positions agree with TRBD1. V shed 2 bases, J shed 4 bases, and the junction held 5 bases outside the gene matches. The V gene's germline CDR1 is MNHEY and CDR2 SVGEGT. CDR3 length: 16 amino acids. CDR3 amino acids: CASSYTGQGITGELFF. The CDR3 region has the DNA TGTGCCAGCAGTTACACGGGACAGGGCATCACCGGGGAGCTGTTTTTT.

This sequence joins TRBV5-1 and TRBJ1-1; D may be TRBD1 (5 bases). Trimming removed 6 bases from V and 5 bases from J, with 17 bases in between. The germline gives CDR1 SGHRS, CDR2 YFSETQ. CDR3 length equals 14 residues. CDR3 in DNA: TGCGCCAGCACCCCGGACAAGGGAGGGACTGAAGCTTTCTTT. The encoded protein is CASTPDKGGTEAFF.